This TCR beta chain stems from a study of cytomegalovirus exposure and HLA in healthy donors. Study background: Earlier, approximately 180 million T cells were analyzed, and fewer than 120 million unique TCR beta sequences were found among them. Study observations and caveats: Associated with cytomegalovirus, according to the listing, were around 160 TCR beta chains. Reportedly, diagnosis of cytomegalovirus status by the classifier showed high specificity and sensitivity.

PCR amplification relied on 60 Vbeta primers (plus 13 Jbeta primers). As handled by the study authors: There were some 87 million unique TCR beta chains by a later count, and approximately 11 million of them were shared. Generated by immunoSEQ multiplex PCR, the TCRdb table keeps only in-frame clones and is missing some. V and J calls and clone size are copied from that table; D and trimming were computed from the DNA. The top ten clones hold 2.5% to 3% of a sample with a few hundred thousand clones, roughly 80% of them seen once. The CDR3 has 15 residues. Trimming cost V 4 bases and J 8 bases, with 15 bases left between them. CDR1 and CDR2 (germline): MNHNS, SASEGT. Turning to this clone: Its antigen is undetermined.

This chain connects TRBV6-1 to TRBJ1-6; no clear D gene. This receptor was taken from a man aged 30-40 years in good health and CMV-seronegative. The sequenced material came from PBMCs. The CDR3 coding sequence is TGTGCCAGCAGTGCTGGACGAGGGAGGGATTCACCCCTCCACTTT. Its protein product is CASSAGRGRDSPLHF.